This is a list of T cell receptor beta chains from one sample in a study of blood T cell repertoires in COVID-19. Assay: immunoSEQ multiplex PCR; the TCRdb copy retains only in-frame clones and omits some. The table has 250,000 to 300,000 clones, 85% to 90% seen once; the top ten hold around 4.6%. Specimen: peripheral blood. The receptor source for this set is a woman in her thirties or forties who had recovered from COVID-19. Both conserved end residues are part of each CDR3. The order of the fields is D gene, V gene, clone size, J gene, CDR3 protein, CDR3 DNA. The D gene is left open where the match is weak. Clone size is stated in some rows and not others, as once, few, many or a class when expanded.

-	TRBV18	-	TRBJ1-1	CASSQGKDTEAFF	TGTGCCAGCTCACAGGGGAAAGACACTGAAGCTTTCTTT
-	TRBV30	-	TRBJ2-2	CAWSVRDFLTGELFF	TGTGCCTGGAGTGTACGGGACTTCCTCACCGGGGAGCTGTTTTTT
-	TRBV5-4	-	TRBJ2-1	CASSLDLASRREQFF	TGTGCCAGCAGCTTGGACCTAGCGAGCAGAAGAGAGCAGTTCTTC
TRBD2	TRBV7-9	-	TRBJ2-2	CASSNSGGAPGELFF	TGTGCCAGCAGCAATAGCGGGGGGGCCCCCGGGGAGCTGTTTTTT
-	TRBV2	-	TRBJ2-3	CASNRGPPGTDTQYF	TGTGCCAGCAATCGAGGTCCCCCTGGCACAGATACGCAGTATTTT
TRBD1	TRBV6-5	-	TRBJ1-3	CASSDRASGNTIYF	TGTGCCAGCAGCGACAGGGCCTCTGGAAACACCATATATTTT
-	TRBV4-3	-	TRBJ1-2	CASSQDGRGWSYGYTF	TGCGCCAGCAGCCAAGATGGGAGGGGCTGGAGTTATGGCTACACCTTC
TRBD1	TRBV25-1	-	TRBJ1-2	CASSGSGTGDTYGYTF	TGTGCCAGCAGTGGGTCCGGGACAGGGGATACCTATGGCTACACCTTC
-	TRBV19	-	TRBJ1-1	CASSEGGFTEAFF	TGTGCCAGTAGTGAAGGGGGTTTCACTGAAGCTTTCTTT
-	TRBV6-5	-	TRBJ1-2	CASSFESDYGYTF	TGTGCCAGCAGCTTTGAGTCGGACTATGGCTACACCTTC
TRBD1	TRBV2	-	TRBJ2-1	CASQGQGSFNEQFF	TGTGCCAGCCAGGGACAGGGCAGTTTCAATGAGCAGTTCTTC
-	TRBV2	few	TRBJ1-2	CASSEQQGDYGYTF	TGTGCCAGCAGTGAACAACAGGGAGACTATGGCTACACCTTC
TRBD1	TRBV7-3	-	TRBJ2-3	CASSPDRERDTQYF	TGTGCCAGCAGCCCTGACAGGGAGAGAGATACGCAGTATTTT
-	TRBV3-1/TRBV3-2	-	TRBJ2-3	CASSQDQARIGTQYF	TGTGCCAGCAGCCAAGATCAAGCGCGCATTGGTACGCAGTATTTT
TRBD2	TRBV7-9	-	TRBJ2-2	CASSLDGTRAGELFF	TGTGCCAGCAGCTTAGACGGGACTAGGGCCGGGGAGCTGTTTTTT
-	TRBV10-1	-	TRBJ2-3	CASSSGSTDTQYF	TGCGCCAGCAGTAGCGGGAGCACAGATACGCAGTATTTT
-	TRBV5-1	once	TRBJ2-5	CASSMTLGQQETQYF	TGCGCCAGCAGCATGACACTAGGACAGCAAGAGACCCAGTACTTC
-	TRBV11-2	once	TRBJ2-3	CASSFPRGPRHSDGPHTDTQYF	TGTGCCAGCAGTTTCCCCCGTGGGCCACGTCACTCCGACGGCCCCCACACAGATACGCAGTATTTT
TRBD1	TRBV12-3/TRBV12-4	-	TRBJ1-1	CASGSGTVEEAFF	TGTGCCAGCGGGTCCGGGACAGTGGAAGAAGCTTTCTTT
TRBD2	TRBV6-5	-	TRBJ2-7	CASSPRSGGSEQYF	TGTGCCAGCAGTCCGCGAAGCGGGGGGAGCGAGCAGTACTTC
-	TRBV6-6	-	TRBJ1-1	CASGTSEAFF	TGTGCCAGCGGGACAAGTGAAGCTTTCTTT
-	TRBV5-1	-	TRBJ2-1	CASSARGNEQFF	TGCGCCAGCAGCGCGCGGGGCAATGAGCAGTTCTTC
-	TRBV9	-	TRBJ2-5	CASSATGYRETQYF	TGTGCCAGCAGCGCGACAGGATATAGGGAGACCCAGTACTTC
-	TRBV2	-	TRBJ2-1	CASSKIQNMEQFF	TGTGCCAGCAGTAAAATTCAGAACATGGAGCAGTTCTTC
-	TRBV5-1	-	TRBJ1-6	CASSLFDSSYNSPLHF	TGCGCCAGCAGCTTGTTCGACAGCTCCTATAATTCACCCCTCCACTTT
TRBD1	TRBV4-1	-	TRBJ1-1	CASSQDLSGLGQGGTEAFF	TGCGCCAGCAGCCAAGATTTAAGCGGTTTGGGACAGGGGGGCACTGAAGCTTTCTTT
TRBD2	TRBV24-1	-	TRBJ2-3	CATSLGLAGRHTQYF	TGTGCCACCAGCCTCGGTCTAGCGGGTCGACATACGCAGTATTTT
TRBD1	TRBV19	-	TRBJ1-2	CASNQQGEVYGYTF	TGTGCCAGTAACCAACAGGGGGAGGTCTATGGCTACACCTTC
TRBD1	TRBV10-3	-	TRBJ1-3	CAISAREGASGNTIYF	TGTGCCATCAGTGCTCGAGAGGGGGCGTCTGGAAACACCATATATTTT
-	TRBV6-5	-	TRBJ2-1	CASSSSLREQFF	TGTGCCAGCAGTTCAAGTTTGCGTGAGCAGTTCTTC
TRBD1	TRBV11-2	-	TRBJ1-1	CASSRDRTEAFF	TGTGCCAGCAGCAGGGACAGGACTGAAGCTTTCTTT
-	TRBV4-3	-	TRBJ2-4	CASSRDSSLQYF	TGCGCCAGCAGCCGGGACTCTTCTCTTCAGTACTTC